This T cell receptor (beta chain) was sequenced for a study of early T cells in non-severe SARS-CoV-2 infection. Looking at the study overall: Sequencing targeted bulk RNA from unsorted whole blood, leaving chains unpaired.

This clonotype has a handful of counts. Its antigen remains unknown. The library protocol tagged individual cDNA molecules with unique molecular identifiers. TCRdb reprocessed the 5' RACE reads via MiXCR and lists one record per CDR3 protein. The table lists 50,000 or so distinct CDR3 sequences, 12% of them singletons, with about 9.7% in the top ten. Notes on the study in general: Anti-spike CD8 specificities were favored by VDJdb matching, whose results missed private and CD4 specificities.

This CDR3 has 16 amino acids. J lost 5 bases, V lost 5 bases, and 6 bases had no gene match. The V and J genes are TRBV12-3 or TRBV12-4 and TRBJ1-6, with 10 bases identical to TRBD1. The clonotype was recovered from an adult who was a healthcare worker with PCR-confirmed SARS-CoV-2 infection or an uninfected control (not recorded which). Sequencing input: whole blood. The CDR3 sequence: CASSRTGGSHNSPLHF. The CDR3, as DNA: TGTGCCAGCAGTCGGACAGGGGGTTCTCATAATTCACCCCTCCACTTT.